This T cell receptor beta chain was documented in a study of STAT3 mutations in large granular lymphocyte leukemia. In the study overall: More than 30% of treated T-LGLL patients showed hematologic response to immunosuppression.

The CDR3 is made up of 14 amino acids. Germline V CDR1 and CDR2: PRHDT, FYEKMQ (reference sequence). Trimming removed 3 bases from V and 1 base from J, with 8 bases in between. Study-level results: Differing intervals and regimens complicate linking therapy response to clone burden. TCR clonotype switching after therapy occurred in about 30% of the 18 patients. Every T-cell large granular lymphocyte leukemia patient had at least one immunodominant TCR beta clonotype.

Notes on this clone: The antigen is unknown.

Each sample's TCRbeta library yielded on average roughly 41,000 productive templates. This table comes from immunoSEQ multiplex PCR, and its TCRdb copy is limited to in-frame clones, with some not included. The sample records about 40,000 clones, approximately 91% being singletons. The sequenced material came from PBMCs. The TCR originated in a human donor with T large granular lymphocyte leukemia. Some clones in this sample may be carry-over from other donors' samples. This chain uses TRBV13 with TRBJ2-3, with D tentatively TRBD1 (6 bases). The CDR3 nucleotides are TGTGCCAGCAGCTTGAACAGGGGCACAGATACGCAGTATTTT. It codes for CASSLNRGTDTQYF.